Shown below are 29 T cell receptor beta chains from a single sample sequenced in a study of CD8+ T cells in alopecia areata. RNA was isolated and reverse transcribed to cDNA, the sequencing template. Profiling relied on immunoSEQ multiplex PCR, and the TCRdb table lists in-frame clones only, not all of them. The sample carries some 190,000 clones, approximately 65% recorded once. This sample's treatment: oral pan-JAK inhibitor, 5-10 mg twice daily. Sequences were derived from CD4+ T cells sorted from blood, sampled between weeks 43 and 45, from a patient treated with tofacitinib. These receptors were taken from a human donor with alopecia areata.

The J gene is TRBJ1-2, the V gene TRBV5-1; D uncertain. V lost 8 bases and J 9 bases, leaving 17 bases between the germline ends. The CDR3 has 12 amino acids. Germline assignment: CDR1 SGHRS and CDR2 YFSETQ. Here the CDR3 reads CASSEEGMSYTF. The DNA of the CDR3 is TGCGCCAGTTCAGAGGAGGGAATGAGCTACACCTTC.

The chain has TRBV7-8 and TRBJ1-6; the D gene is possibly TRBD1 (6 bases). Per the germline V gene, CDR1 is SGHVS and CDR2 is FQNEAQ. This CDR3 has 15 amino acids. V gave up 0 bases and J gave up 8 bases, with 11 bases separating them. The chain's CDR3 is CASSLARGNDSPLHF. The CDR3 DNA follows: TGTGCCAGCAGCTTAGCAAGGGGGAACGATTCACCCCTCCACTTT.

The gene calls are TRBV19 and TRBJ2-5; D is possibly TRBD1 or TRBD2 (6 bases each). Germline CDR1 reads LNHDA; CDR2 reads SQIVND (reference sequence). V lost 3 bases, J lost 5 bases, and 13 bases lay in between. CDR3 length equals 14 residues. The CDR3 spells CASSITKGGETQYF. CDR3 in DNA: TGTGCCAGTAGTATTACAAAAGGGGGGGAGACCCAGTACTTC.

The table lists this clone with a count of one. The rearrangement links TRBV7-8 to TRBJ2-5; D not certain. The CDR3 sequence is 16 residues long. V was cut by 1 base and J by 0 bases, with 12 bases left in between. Germline V CDR1 and CDR2: SGHVS, FQNEAQ. The CDR3 reads CASSLGEVGYQETQYF. The CDR3 nucleotides read TGTGCCAGCAGCTTAGGCGAGGTTGGGTACCAAGAGACCCAGTACTTC.

This rearrangement joins TRBV5-1 to TRBJ2-7, with TRBD2 matching over 11 bases. Germline CDR1 SGHRS, CDR2 YFSETQ. This CDR3 spans 15 amino acids. Trimming cost V 5 bases and J 1 base; bases outside gene matches: 5. The CDR3 DNA reads as TGCGCCAGCAGGCCGACTAGCGGGGAATCCTACGAGCAGTACTTC. Translating it yields CASRPTSGESYEQYF.

The chain recombines TRBV30 with TRBJ2-7; 8 bases fit TRBD2. V lost 0 bases to trimming and J lost 6 bases; unmatched junction nucleotides: 4. CDR1 and CDR2 from the germline V gene are GTSNPN and SVGIG (reference sequence). The CDR3 length is 13 residues. The CDR3 protein is CAWSVAGGGEQYF. CDR3 DNA: TGTGCCTGGAGTGTAGCCGGGGGGGGCGAGCAGTACTTC. Supplemented by reference TRBV30 and TRBJ2-7, the full variable domain reads SQTIHQWPATLVQPVGSPLSLECTVEGTSNPNLYWYRQAAGRGLQLLFYSVGIGQISSEVPQNLSASRPQDRQFILSSKKLLLSDSGFYLCAWSVAGGGEQYFGPGTRLTVT.

This chain links TRBV29-1 with TRBJ2-1, with TRBD2 as a possible D gene (5 bases). The germline V and J ends were trimmed by 7 bases and 6 bases, with 10 bases remaining between them. CDR1 and CDR2 from the germline V gene are SQVTM and ANQGSEA. This CDR3 contains 11 residues. The chain's CDR3 is CSGKLGNEQFF. The CDR3 nucleotides are TGCAGCGGTAAACTAGGCAATGAGCAGTTCTTC.

The J gene is TRBJ1-5, the V gene TRBV27; tentative D call: TRBD1 (6 bases). The V end was cut by 7 bases, the J end by 2 bases, with 21 bases between. CDR3 length: 17 residues. Germline CDR1 reads MNHEY; CDR2 reads SMNVEV (reference sequence). The CDR3 coding sequence is TGTGCCAGCATGCGGGAGCTGACAGGTGAGGGCAATCAGCCCCAGCATTTT. Encoded protein: CASMRELTGEGNQPQHF.

This sequence joins TRBV6-6 and TRBJ2-6, with D hard to call. Looked up from germline, CDR1 is MNHNY and CDR2 is SVGAGI (reference sequence). V was cut by 4 bases and J by 2 bases, with 6 bases left in between. CDR3 length: 14 residues. In nucleotides, the CDR3 is TGTGCCAGCAGTTTTGTGCCTGGGGCCAACGTCCTGACTTTC. Translation: CASSFVPGANVLTF.

The chain has TRBV5-1 and TRBJ2-7; D unclear. Trimming pared 4 bases from V and 3 bases from J, leaving 17 bases between. CDR3 length equals 15 residues. Germline V lookup: CDR1 SGHRS, CDR2 YFSETQ. CDR3 amino acids: CASSPAEPAIYEQYF. CDR3 DNA sequence: TGCGCCAGCAGCCCAGCCGAGCCAGCCATCTACGAGCAGTACTTC.

This clone was counted many times. The genes are TRBV28 and TRBJ2-4, with D possibly being TRBD1 (7 bases). Per germline, CDR1 MDHEN and CDR2 SYDVKM. This CDR3 comprises 16 residues. Trimming removed 2 bases from V and 0 bases from J, with 11 bases in between. For the CDR3, the DNA is TGTGCCAGCAGTTTACGACAGGGACTAGCCAAAAACATTCAGTACTTC. Protein sequence: CASSLRQGLAKNIQYF.

The chain joins TRBV5-1 to TRBJ1-1, with unresolved D. The germline V and J ends were trimmed by 1 base and 8 bases, with 12 bases remaining between them. This CDR3 is built from 13 residues. The germline V gene has CDR1 SGHRS and CDR2 YFSETQ. DNA for the CDR3: TGCGCCAGCAGCTTGACGGATACCCAAGAAGCTTTCTTT. Translating gives CASSLTDTQEAFF.

The chain links TRBV30 to TRBJ1-2; 8 bases map to TRBD1. After removal of 7 bases from V and 3 bases from J, the junction contained 4 bases not matched to a gene. Germline-derived CDR1 and CDR2 are GTSNPN and SVGIG (reference sequence). The CDR3 extends over 12 amino acids. DNA of the CDR3: TGTGCCTACCAACAGGGGGACTATGGCTACACCTTC. Amino acids: CAYQQGDYGYTF.

The V and J genes are TRBV30 and TRBJ1-5; D unclear. The CDR3 covers 14 residues. Germline V CDR1 and CDR2: GTSNPN, SVGIG (reference sequence). V lost 1 base and J 5 bases, leaving 12 bases between the germline ends. The chain's CDR3 is CAWSGNLNDQPQHF. The CDR3 nucleotides are TGTGCCTGGAGTGGAAACCTAAACGATCAGCCCCAGCATTTT.

The chain carries TRBV7-2 and TRBJ2-7; 13 bases fit TRBD2. Germline CDR1 is SGHTA and CDR2 is FQGNSA. This CDR3 is built from 15 residues. V gave up 7 bases and J gave up 7 bases; unmatched junction bases: 10. Written as DNA, the CDR3 is TGTGCCAGCAAACTATCTCAGGGACTAGCGGGGGAGCAGTACTTC. It specifies CASKLSQGLAGEQYF.

This clone was detected only a few times. This chain uses TRBV7-2 with TRBJ2-5, with 13 bases lining up with TRBD2. J lost 5 bases, V lost 0 bases, and 15 bases had no gene match. CDR3 length: 20 residues. Germline lookup yields CDR1 SGHTA and CDR2 FQGNSA. CDR3 in DNA: TGTGCCAGCAGCTTAGCCTTGACTAGCGGGGGGAATACCAAGTTGGAGACCCAGTACTTC. Protein product: CASSLALTSGGNTKLETQYF.

This sequence joins TRBV4-3 and TRBJ2-1; the D is unclear. V lost 1 base and J 8 bases, leaving 9 bases between the germline ends. CDR3 length: 13 amino acids. In germline, CDR1 is LGHNA, CDR2 YSLEER. The CDR3 sequence: CASSQGPGDEQFF. In DNA, the CDR3 is TGCGCCAGCAGCCAAGGGCCTGGGGATGAGCAGTTCTTC.

CDR3 residues: CASSLDGVGKNIQYF. The CDR3 DNA follows: TGCGCCAGCAGCTTGGATGGTGTCGGCAAAAACATTCAGTACTTC. The V gene is TRBV5-1, the J gene TRBJ2-4, with D unresolved. This CDR3 comprises 15 residues. V lost 0 bases to trimming and J lost 3 bases, with 10 bases between them. Per the germline V gene, CDR1 is SGHRS and CDR2 is YFSETQ.

V is TRBV4-3 and J is TRBJ1-5; no definite D call. Germline-derived CDR1 and CDR2 are LGHNA and YSLEER. This CDR3 has 13 amino acids. The ends were cut back, 0 bases at V and 11 bases at J, with 11 bases in the middle. The CDR3 is CASSQDRLAAQHF. The CDR3, as DNA: TGCGCCAGCAGCCAAGACAGACTTGCTGCCCAGCATTTT.

This clone was seen a few times. The chain combines TRBV5-8 with TRBJ1-4; D remains ambiguous. Per the germline V gene, CDR1 is SGHTS and CDR2 is YDEGEE. V dropped 1 base and J dropped 8 bases, with 18 bases sitting between them. The CDR3 contains 16 residues. CDR3 nucleotides: TGTGCCAGCAGCTTGTTTCGGACCGCAGCGGAGGAAAAACTGTTTTTT. This translates into CASSLFRTAAEEKLFF.

The chain is built from TRBV4-3 and TRBJ2-1, with TRBD1 matching 8 bases. J gave up 12 bases and V 0 bases, and 10 bases lay outside the gene matches. The germline V gene encodes CDR1 LGHNA and CDR2 YSLEER. This CDR3 spans 15 amino acids. The CDR3 bases are TGCGCCAGCAGCCAAGATCTGGGACAGGATATGGGGCAGTTCTTC. It yields the protein CASSQDLGQDMGQFF.

This rearrangement joins TRBV5-1 to TRBJ1-1; tentatively, D is TRBD1 (5 bases). Germline V lookup: CDR1 SGHRS, CDR2 YFSETQ. Trimming left V 0 bases short and J 2 bases short, with 11 bases between. The CDR3 runs 15 residues. The CDR3 sequence: CASSLEWGLNTEAFF. The DNA for the CDR3 is TGCGCCAGCAGCTTGGAATGGGGACTTAACACTGAAGCTTTCTTT.

The sample holds a few counts of this clone. The chain joins TRBV28 to TRBJ2-3; possibly TRBD1 for D (5 bases). The germline V and J ends were trimmed by 3 bases and 1 base, with 11 bases remaining between them. Germline V gene data show CDR1 as MDHEN and CDR2 as SYDVKM. This CDR3 is 15 amino acids long. CDR3 sequence (DNA): TGTGCCAGCAGTTTGTCAGACAGAGGCACAGATACGCAGTATTTT. As protein: CASSLSDRGTDTQYF.

This clone was seen more than once but under ten times. The chain recombines TRBV7-9 with TRBJ2-5, with 7 bases lining up with TRBD2. J gave up 3 bases and V 4 bases, and 5 bases lay outside the gene matches. The length of the CDR3 is 14 residues. Germline values: CDR1 SEHNR, CDR2 FQNEAQ (reference sequence). This CDR3 is CASSSMGGKETQYF. CDR3 DNA sequence: TGTGCCAGCAGCTCGATGGGGGGGAAAGAGACCCAGTACTTC.

The chain has TRBV2 and TRBJ2-7; 10 bases map to TRBD1. J was trimmed by 2 bases and V by 1 base; bases with no gene match: 2. The CDR3 is 15 residues long. Per germline, CDR1 SNHLY and CDR2 FYNNEI. CDR3 sequence: CASSEGGQGTYEQYF. The DNA for the CDR3 is TGTGCCAGCAGTGAAGGGGGACAGGGGACCTACGAGCAGTACTTC.

CDR3 bases: TGTGCCAGCAGCTTACAACAGGGGGGAAGTACTGAAGCTTTCTTT. Translated: CASSLQQGGSTEAFF. This rearrangement joins TRBV7-2 to TRBJ1-1; 8 bases match TRBD1. J lost 5 bases, V lost 2 bases, and 7 bases had no gene match. The length of the CDR3 is 15 residues. Germline CDR1 SGHTA, CDR2 FQGNSA.

The CDR3 DNA sequence: TGTGCCAGCAGCCCAGACAGGGCTACCAAAAACATTCAGTACTTC. Amino acid sequence: CASSPDRATKNIQYF. This chain links TRBV7-2 with TRBJ2-4; 7 bases line up with TRBD1. CDR3 size: 15 residues. Per germline, CDR1 SGHTA and CDR2 FQGNSA. Trimming cost V 5 bases and J 2 bases; bases outside gene matches: 6.

The chain joins TRBV7-6 to TRBJ1-1; D gene unclear. Germline CDR1 is SGHVS and CDR2 is FNYEAQ. This CDR3 is built from 16 residues. V shed 2 bases and J shed 1 base, with 14 bases lying between them. The CDR3 DNA reads as TGTGCCAGCAGCTTATCGGGCATCGCTCCGAACACTGAAGCTTTCTTT. Amino acids: CASSLSGIAPNTEAFF.

This clone was seen a few times. The chain combines TRBV6-5 with TRBJ2-5; D gene unclear. Trimming stripped 0 bases from V and 5 bases from J, with 16 bases between. Per germline, CDR1 MNHEY and CDR2 SVGAGI. The CDR3 sequence is 16 residues long. DNA for the CDR3: TGTGCCAGCAGTTACTCGAGTAGAACGTTTCAGGAGACCCAGTACTTC. As protein: CASSYSSRTFQETQYF.